What follows are 22 T cell receptor beta chains derived from one specimen sequenced in a study of post-analysis software for immune sequencing data. Study results and limitations: The five TRBV segments detected at higher frequency in patients than in controls included TRBV5-6, TRBV5-1 and TRBV20-1.

Unique molecular identifiers had been added to the TCR beta cDNA libraries. One entry per CDR3 protein, called by TCRdb with MiXCR from the PCR reads. Among 820,000 or so distinct CDR3 sequences listed, approximately 53% were seen once. These receptors have no known antigen. What was sequenced was blood. The source of these receptors is a girl aged 5-17 years with multiple sclerosis.

The chain recombines TRBV7-3 with TRBJ2-6, with a possible D match to TRBD1 (7 bases). The CDR3 consists of 17 residues. CDR1 and CDR2 from the germline V gene are SGHTA and FQGTGA. Trimming shortened V by 5 bases and J by 0 bases, and 14 bases separated the two germline ends. CDR3 sequence (DNA): TGTGCCAGCAGCACCGCGGGACAGAGCTCTGGGGCCAACGTCCTGACTTTC. Protein: CASSTAGQSSGANVLTF.

This rearrangement joins TRBV27 to TRBJ2-4; 7 bases align to TRBD2. The DNA end is more similar to TRBJ2-7, so the J call may be wrong. Germline values: CDR1 MNHEY, CDR2 SMNVEV (reference sequence). CDR3 length: 15 residues. CDR3 coding DNA: TGTGCCAGCAGTTTACCGGGGACTACCCCCTACGAGCAGTACTTC. Translation: CASSLPGTTPYEQYF.

V usage is TRBV29-1 and J usage is TRBJ1-2; D remains ambiguous. This CDR3 has 15 amino acids. V lost 0 bases, J lost 5 bases, and 16 bases lay in between. CDR1 and CDR2 from the germline V gene are SQVTM and ANQGSEA. CDR3 loop: CSVEEVSRAGYGYTF. The CDR3 DNA reads as TGCAGCGTTGAAGAGGTGTCGCGTGCGGGGTATGGCTACACCTTC.

This rearrangement joins TRBV6-2 or TRBV6-3 to TRBJ1-1; no clear D. V was pared by 7 bases and J by 6 bases, with 18 bases between. From germline, CDR1 is MNHEY and CDR2 SVGEGT. The CDR3 has 14 amino acids. The CDR3 here is CASNLRWQSSEAFF. The DNA for the CDR3 is TGTGCCAGCAACCTTCGATGGCAGTCTTCTGAAGCTTTCTTT.

V gene TRBV12-3 or TRBV12-4 combines with J gene TRBJ1-2; D uncertain. This CDR3 comprises 12 residues. Trimming removed 3 bases from V and 8 bases from J, with 10 bases in between. The CDR3 loop reads CASSLQTRGYTF. Written as DNA, the CDR3 is TGTGCCAGCAGTTTGCAGACGAGAGGCTACACCTTC.

This chain uses TRBV5-1 with TRBJ2-5, with 11 bases fitting TRBD1. The length of the CDR3 is 15 residues. Germline trimming cut 5 bases from V and 5 bases from J; bases unmatched to any gene: 8. CDR1 and CDR2 from the germline V gene are SGHRS and YFSETQ. The CDR3 DNA reads TGCGCCAGCAGATCCGGGACAGGGGGATCGGAGACCCAGTACTTC. Protein sequence: CASRSGTGGSETQYF. Looking up the rest from reference TRBV5-1 and TRBJ2-5 gives the full variable domain: KAGVTQTPRYLIKTRGQQVTLSCSPISGHRSVSWYQQTPGQGLQFLFEYFSETQRNKGNFPGRFSGRQFSNSRSEMNVSTLELGDSALYLCASRSGTGGSETQYFGPGTRLLVL.

This sequence joins TRBV7-3 and TRBJ2-7, with D possibly being TRBD2 (6 bases). V gave up 4 bases and J gave up 6 bases, with 16 bases separating them. Germline V gene lookup returns CDR1 SGHTA and CDR2 FQGTGA. The CDR3 is made up of 14 amino acids. The CDR3 loop reads CASSSSGGDGEQYF. DNA of the CDR3: TGTGCCAGCAGCTCAAGCGGAGGGGATGGCGAGCAGTACTTC. Based on the CDR3 plus reference TRBV7-3 and TRBJ2-7, the full variable domain is GAGVSQTPSNKVTEKGKYVELRCDPISGHTALYWYRQSLGQGPEFLIYFQGTGAADDSGLPNDRFFAVRPEGSVSTLKIQRTERGDSAVYLCASSSSGGDGEQYFGPGTRLTVT.

The chain uses TRBV7-8 and TRBJ2-1; a weak D match, TRBD2 (6 bases). There are 14 residues in the CDR3. The V end was cut by 3 bases, the J end by 4 bases, with 10 bases between. Germline assignment: CDR1 SGHVS and CDR2 FQNEAQ. The CDR3 nucleotides are TGTGCCAGCAGCTTCGGCGGGGAGTACAATGAGCAGTTCTTC. Amino acids: CASSFGGEYNEQFF. The full variable domain, completed using reference TRBV7-8 and TRBJ2-1, is GAGVSQSPRYKVAKRGQDVALRCDPISGHVSLFWYQQALGQGPEFLTYFQNEAQLDKSGLPSDRFFAERPEGSVSTLKIQRTQQEDSAVYLCASSFGGEYNEQFFGPGTRLTVL.

This clonotype was observed once. V and J are TRBV7-3 and TRBJ2-1; tentatively, D is TRBD1 (6 bases). This CDR3 has 13 amino acids. Germline CDR1 is SGHTA and CDR2 is FQGTGA. Trimming shortened V by 5 bases and J by 7 bases, and 12 bases separated the two germline ends. The CDR3 here is CASSHGRGNEQFF. The CDR3 DNA reads TGTGCCAGCAGCCACGGCAGGGGTAATGAGCAGTTCTTC. The full variable domain, in which reference TRBV7-3 and TRBJ2-1 provide the parts outside the CDR3, is GAGVSQTPSNKVTEKGKYVELRCDPISGHTALYWYRQSLGQGPEFLIYFQGTGAADDSGLPNDRFFAVRPEGSVSTLKIQRTERGDSAVYLCASSHGRGNEQFFGPGTRLTVL.

The chain couples TRBV7-9 to TRBJ2-7, with D possibly TRBD1 on 5 matching bases. Germline V gene sequence: CDR1 SEHNR, CDR2 FQNEAQ (reference sequence). The V end was cut by 5 bases, the J end by 2 bases, with 7 bases between. This CDR3 is built from 12 residues. CDR3 bases: TGTGCCAGCAGCCGACAGACCTACGAGCAGTACTTC. Amino acid sequence: CASSRQTYEQYF.

The gene calls are TRBV5-5 and TRBJ2-4, with D tentatively TRBD1 (5 bases). The end of the DNA is better explained by TRBJ2-7, so the J call may be wrong. The CDR3 has 13 amino acids. The germline V gene encodes CDR1 SGHKS and CDR2 YYEKEE (reference sequence). The CDR3 is CASRAAGWGEQYF. CDR3 bases: TGTGCCAGCAGGGCTGCAGGGTGGGGCGAGCAGTACTTC.

The chain has TRBV20-1 and TRBJ2-7, with 8 bases that match TRBD2. There are 18 residues in the CDR3. The germline V gene encodes CDR1 DFQATT and CDR2 SNEGSKA (reference sequence). The J segment lost 2 bases and the V segment lost 1 base, leaving 16 bases of the junction unmatched. In DNA, the CDR3 is TGCAGTGCTAGAGTTTTAGCGGGGCCCTCCGCTTCTACCTACGAGCAGTACTTC. Translation: CSARVLAGPSASTYEQYF.

J is TRBJ2-7 and V is TRBV27, with 8 bases lining up with TRBD1. Trimming took 3 bases from V and 6 from J; bases not matched to a gene: 10. This CDR3 contains 15 residues. Germline assignment: CDR1 MNHEY and CDR2 SMNVEV (reference sequence). The chain's CDR3 is CASSFETGGGVEQYF. For the CDR3, the DNA is TGTGCCAGCAGTTTCGAAACAGGGGGTGGGGTCGAGCAGTACTTC.

In nucleotides, the CDR3 is TGTGCCAGCAGTTTGCCGACTTACTTAGGCTACACCTTC. Protein: CASSLPTYLGYTF. This rearrangement joins TRBV12-3 or TRBV12-4 to TRBJ1-2; no clear D. The V and J ends lost 3 bases and 8 bases respectively, with 13 bases between them. The CDR3 spans 13 residues.

The genes are TRBV6-2 or TRBV6-3 and TRBJ2-4, with no clear D. Trimming took 3 bases from V and 4 from J, leaving 13 bases between them. CDR1 and CDR2 from the germline V gene are MNHEY and SVGEGT. CDR3 length equals 15 residues. CDR3 in DNA: TGTGCCAGCAGTTATCTAAGCGCCGAAAAAAACATTCAGTACTTC. Translating gives CASSYLSAEKNIQYF.

This clonotype was found a few times. This chain connects TRBV29-1 to TRBJ2-1; 9 nucleotides match TRBD2. The J segment lost 5 bases and the V segment lost 2 bases, leaving 4 bases of the junction unmatched. This CDR3 comprises 14 residues. Germline CDR1 and CDR2: SQVTM and ANQGSEA. CDR3 protein: CSVERGRANNEQFF. CDR3 DNA: TGCAGCGTTGAACGCGGGAGGGCCAACAATGAGCAGTTCTTC.

The chain uses TRBV15 and TRBJ1-5, with 7 bases matching TRBD1. This CDR3 comprises 14 residues. Losses at the gene ends were 8 bases for V and 5 bases for J; bases not matched to a gene: 9. Looked up from germline, CDR1 is LNHNV and CDR2 is YYDKDF (reference sequence). The CDR3 here is CATRRDREDQPQHF. In DNA, the CDR3 is TGTGCCACCCGGAGAGACAGGGAAGATCAGCCCCAGCATTTT.

The CDR3 DNA reads TGCAGTGCTAGGAGTTACCGTCCAGGGGGGGGCCGGGAGACCCAGTACTTC. Encoded protein: CSARSYRPGGGRETQYF. The J gene is TRBJ2-5, the V gene TRBV20-1; possibly TRBD1 or TRBD2 for D (7 bases each). Trimming shortened V by 3 bases and J by 5 bases, and 25 bases separated the two germline ends. This CDR3 spans 17 amino acids. The germline V gene encodes CDR1 DFQATT and CDR2 SNEGSKA (reference sequence).

The chain is built from TRBV7-9 and TRBJ2-5; weak D call: TRBD1 (6 bases). The CDR3 loop spans 13 amino acids. Germline assignment: CDR1 SEHNR and CDR2 FQNEAQ (reference sequence). V was clipped by 4 bases and J by 3 bases, with 9 bases between them. The CDR3 bases are TGTGCCAGCAGCTGGGGGCTCAAAGAGACCCAGTACTTC. Translation: CASSWGLKETQYF.

The CDR3, as DNA: TGCGCCAGCAGCAATAGACAGGGGCACTCTGGGGCCAACGTCCTGACTTTC. Translating gives CASSNRQGHSGANVLTF. V and J are TRBV5-1 and TRBJ2-6; 8 nucleotides match TRBD1. Trimming at V came to 4 bases and at J to 0 bases, leaving 6 bases not matched to a gene. Germline CDR1 SGHRS, CDR2 YFSETQ. The CDR3 covers 17 residues. The full variable domain, in which reference TRBV5-1 and TRBJ2-6 provide the parts outside the CDR3, is KAGVTQTPRYLIKTRGQQVTLSCSPISGHRSVSWYQQTPGQGLQFLFEYFSETQRNKGNFPGRFSGRQFSNSRSEMNVSTLELGDSALYLCASSNRQGHSGANVLTFGAGSRLTVL.

The chain recombines TRBV5-1 with TRBJ2-2, with a possible D match to TRBD1 (6 bases). V was trimmed by 3 bases and J by 2 bases, leaving 14 bases between them. The germline V gene has CDR1 SGHRS and CDR2 YFSETQ. The CDR3 covers 16 residues. The CDR3 reads CASSSTRGVNTGELFF. The CDR3 coding sequence is TGCGCCAGCAGCTCGACCAGGGGTGTCAACACCGGGGAGCTGTTTTTT.

The V gene is TRBV15, the J gene TRBJ1-5; D perhaps matches TRBD1 (6 bases). Germline V gene data show CDR1 as LNHNV and CDR2 as YYDKDF (reference sequence). This CDR3 comprises 15 residues. Trimming took off 0 bases at V and 7 bases at J, with 13 bases between the two ends. The CDR3 DNA reads as TGTGCCACCAGCAGAGAACTAACAGGGAAACAGCCCCAGCATTTT. Its protein is CATSRELTGKQPQHF.